Sequencing of this T cell receptor (beta chain) was carried out in a study of shared clonotypes between healthy human individuals. In the naive CD8 group, cells lacked CD45RO and were positively selected for CCR7, so terminally differentiated effector memory CD45RA+ cells were left out. This clone was observed a single time. The CDR3 consists of 13 residues. Germline CDR1 is LNHDA and CDR2 is SQIVND (reference sequence). V was clipped by 9 bases and J by 4 bases; unmatched bases: 3. Samples underwent the assay at deep level. Original analysis: As immunoSEQ supplied junction-only sequences (without quality scores), filtering differed. Profiled with immunoSEQ multiplex PCR; TCRdb holds only in-frame clones, not every one. From that table come the V and J calls and clone size; the DNA was used to work out D and trimming. The sample lists approximately 600,000 clones, 90% to 95% seen once, with about 0.11% in the top ten.

The sample was naive CD8+ T cells sorted from blood. This rearrangement joins TRBV19 to TRBJ2-1; 10 bases fit TRBD2. This TCR came from a woman aged 25 to 39 in good health. In DNA form, the CDR3 reads TGTGCCAGCGGACTAGCGGTTTACAATGAGCAGTTCTTC. Encoded protein: CASGLAVYNEQFF.